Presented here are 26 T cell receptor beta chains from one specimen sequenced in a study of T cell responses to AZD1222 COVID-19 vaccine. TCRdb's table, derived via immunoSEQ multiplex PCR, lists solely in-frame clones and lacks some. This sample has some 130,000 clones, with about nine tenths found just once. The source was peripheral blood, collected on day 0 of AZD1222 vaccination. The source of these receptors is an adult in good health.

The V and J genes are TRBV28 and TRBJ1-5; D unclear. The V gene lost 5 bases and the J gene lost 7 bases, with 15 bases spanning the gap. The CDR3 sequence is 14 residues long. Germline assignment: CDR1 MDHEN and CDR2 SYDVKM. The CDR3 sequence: CASSERGLWQPQHF. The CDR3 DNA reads TGTGCCAGCAGTGAAAGAGGATTGTGGCAGCCCCAGCATTTT.

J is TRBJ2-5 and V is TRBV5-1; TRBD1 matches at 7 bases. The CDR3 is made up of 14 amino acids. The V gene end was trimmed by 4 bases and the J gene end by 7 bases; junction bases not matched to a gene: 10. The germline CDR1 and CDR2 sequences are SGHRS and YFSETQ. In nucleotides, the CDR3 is TGCGCCAGCAGCGCGGAACAGGGGTTGGCGACCCAGTACTTC. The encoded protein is CASSAEQGLATQYF.

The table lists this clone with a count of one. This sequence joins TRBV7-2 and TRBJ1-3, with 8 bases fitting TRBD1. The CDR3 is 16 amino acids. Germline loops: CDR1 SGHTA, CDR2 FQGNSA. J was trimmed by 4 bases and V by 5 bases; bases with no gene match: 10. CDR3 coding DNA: TGTGCCAGCAGCCTGAACCAGGGGGCGCGGGGAAACACCATATATTTT. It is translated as CASSLNQGARGNTIYF.

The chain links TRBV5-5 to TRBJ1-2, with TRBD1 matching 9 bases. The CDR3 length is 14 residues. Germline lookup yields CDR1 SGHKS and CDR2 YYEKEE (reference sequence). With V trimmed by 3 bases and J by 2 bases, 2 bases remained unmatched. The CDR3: CASSWGTGNYGYTF. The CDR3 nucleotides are TGTGCCAGCAGCTGGGGGACAGGGAACTATGGCTACACCTTC.

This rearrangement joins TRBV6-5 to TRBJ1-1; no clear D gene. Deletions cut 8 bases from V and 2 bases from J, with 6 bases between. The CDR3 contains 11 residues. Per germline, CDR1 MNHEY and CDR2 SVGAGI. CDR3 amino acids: CASAVNTEAFF. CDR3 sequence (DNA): TGTGCCAGCGCAGTTAACACTGAAGCTTTCTTT.

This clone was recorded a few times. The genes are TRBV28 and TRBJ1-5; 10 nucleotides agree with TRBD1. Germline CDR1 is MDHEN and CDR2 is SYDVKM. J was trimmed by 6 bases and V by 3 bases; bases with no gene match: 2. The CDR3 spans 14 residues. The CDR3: CASSLGQGSQPQHF. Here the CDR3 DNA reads TGTGCCAGCAGTTTGGGACAGGGGAGTCAGCCCCAGCATTTT.

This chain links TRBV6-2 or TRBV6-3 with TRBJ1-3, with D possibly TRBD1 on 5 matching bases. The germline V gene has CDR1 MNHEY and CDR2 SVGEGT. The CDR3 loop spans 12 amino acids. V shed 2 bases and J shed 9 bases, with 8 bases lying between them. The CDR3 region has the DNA TGTGCCAGCAGTTACGCCGGGGGCACCATATATTTT. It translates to CASSYAGGTIYF.

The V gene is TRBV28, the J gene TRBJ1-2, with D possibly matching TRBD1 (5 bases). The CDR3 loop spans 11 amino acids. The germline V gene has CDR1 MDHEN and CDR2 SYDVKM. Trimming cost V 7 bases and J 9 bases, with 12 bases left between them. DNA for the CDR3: TGTGCCAGCATTGGACACCAACGCTACACCTTC. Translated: CASIGHQRYTF.

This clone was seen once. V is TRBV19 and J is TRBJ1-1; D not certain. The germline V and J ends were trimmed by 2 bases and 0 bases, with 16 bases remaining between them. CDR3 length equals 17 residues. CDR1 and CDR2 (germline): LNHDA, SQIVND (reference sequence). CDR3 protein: CASSIRRAVGLNTEAFF. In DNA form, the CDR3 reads TGTGCCAGTAGTATACGCCGGGCAGTAGGCTTGAACACTGAAGCTTTCTTT.

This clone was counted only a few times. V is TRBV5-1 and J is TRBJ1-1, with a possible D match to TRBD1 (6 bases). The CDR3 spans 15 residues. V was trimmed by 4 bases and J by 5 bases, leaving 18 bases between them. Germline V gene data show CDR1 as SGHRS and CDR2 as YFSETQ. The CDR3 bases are TGCGCCAGCAGCCTCTCACCGGGACATCAGACTGAAGCTTTCTTT. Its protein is CASSLSPGHQTEAFF.

The CDR3 sequence: CASDEPGPTYEQYF. The DNA of the CDR3 is TGTGCCAGTGATGAGCCGGGACCGACCTACGAGCAGTACTTC. The V and J genes are TRBV2 and TRBJ2-7; TRBD1 or TRBD2 may be the D gene (5 bases each). The germline gives CDR1 SNHLY, CDR2 FYNNEI. CDR3 length: 14 residues. Trimming stripped 9 bases from V and 2 bases from J, with 17 bases between.

For the CDR3, the DNA is TGTGCCAGTAGTATAGTCCCGGGGCCCGCTGAAAAACTGTTTTTT. The encoded protein is CASSIVPGPAEKLFF. The genes are TRBV19 and TRBJ1-4; weak D call: TRBD1 (5 bases). The CDR3 totals 15 residues. Germline V CDR1 and CDR2: LNHDA, SQIVND (reference sequence). V lost 1 base to trimming and J lost 7 bases, with 13 bases between them.

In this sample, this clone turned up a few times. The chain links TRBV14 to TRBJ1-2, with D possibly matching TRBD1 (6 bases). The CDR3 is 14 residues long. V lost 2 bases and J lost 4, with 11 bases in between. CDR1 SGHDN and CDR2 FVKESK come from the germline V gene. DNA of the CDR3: TGTGCCAGCAGCCAACCCGGGGGCGGCTATGGCTACACCTTC. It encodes CASSQPGGGYGYTF.

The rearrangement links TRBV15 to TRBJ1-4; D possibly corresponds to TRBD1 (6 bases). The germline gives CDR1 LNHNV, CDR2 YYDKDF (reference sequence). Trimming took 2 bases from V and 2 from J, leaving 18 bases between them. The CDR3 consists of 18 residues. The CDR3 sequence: CATSRSSQGTMTNEKLFF. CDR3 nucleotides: TGTGCCACCAGCAGATCATCCCAGGGGACCATGACTAATGAAAAACTGTTTTTT. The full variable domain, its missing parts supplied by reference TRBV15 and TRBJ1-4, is DAMVIQNPRYQVTQFGKPVTLSCSQTLNHNVMYWYQQKSSQAPKLLFHYYDKDFNNEADTPDNFQSRRPNTSFCFLDIRSPGLGDTAMYLCATSRSSQGTMTNEKLFFGSGTQLSVL.

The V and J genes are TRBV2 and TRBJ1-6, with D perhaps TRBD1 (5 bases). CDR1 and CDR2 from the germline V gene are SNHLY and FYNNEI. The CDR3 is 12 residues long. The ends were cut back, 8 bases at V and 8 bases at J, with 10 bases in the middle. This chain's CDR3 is CASGIGDSPLHF. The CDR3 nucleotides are TGTGCCAGCGGGATAGGGGATTCACCCCTCCACTTT.

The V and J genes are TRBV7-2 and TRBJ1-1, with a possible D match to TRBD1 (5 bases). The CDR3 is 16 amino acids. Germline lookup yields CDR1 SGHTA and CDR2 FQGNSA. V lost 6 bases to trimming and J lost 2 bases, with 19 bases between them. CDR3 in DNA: TGTGCCAGCAGTTTTCAGGGTCTTATGCTCAACACTGAAGCTTTCTTT. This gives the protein CASSFQGLMLNTEAFF.

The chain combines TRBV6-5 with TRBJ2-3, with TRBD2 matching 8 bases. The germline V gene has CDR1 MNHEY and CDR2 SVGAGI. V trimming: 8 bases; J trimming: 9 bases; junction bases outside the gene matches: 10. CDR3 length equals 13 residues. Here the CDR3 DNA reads TGTGCCAGCTCCCCGACCGGGGGGGTAACGCAGTATTTT. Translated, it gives CASSPTGGVTQYF.

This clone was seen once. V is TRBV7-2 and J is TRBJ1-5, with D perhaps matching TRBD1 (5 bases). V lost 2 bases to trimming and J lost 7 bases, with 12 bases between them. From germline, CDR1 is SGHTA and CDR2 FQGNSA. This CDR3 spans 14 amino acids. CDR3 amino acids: CASSLWGLGQPQHF. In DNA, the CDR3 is TGTGCCAGCAGCTTATGGGGGTTGGGCCAGCCCCAGCATTTT.

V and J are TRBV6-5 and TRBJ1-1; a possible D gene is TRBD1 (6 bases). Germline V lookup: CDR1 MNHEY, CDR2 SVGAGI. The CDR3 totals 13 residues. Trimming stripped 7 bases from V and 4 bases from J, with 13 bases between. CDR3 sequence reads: CASTRGGGTEAFF. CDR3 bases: TGTGCCAGCACCAGGGGAGGGGGCACTGAAGCTTTCTTT.

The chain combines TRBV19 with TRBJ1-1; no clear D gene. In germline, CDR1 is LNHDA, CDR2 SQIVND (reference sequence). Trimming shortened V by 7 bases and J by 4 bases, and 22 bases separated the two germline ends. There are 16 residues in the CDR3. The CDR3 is CASTENPEGTATEAFF. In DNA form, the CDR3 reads TGTGCCAGTACGGAGAATCCCGAGGGAACGGCCACTGAAGCTTTCTTT.

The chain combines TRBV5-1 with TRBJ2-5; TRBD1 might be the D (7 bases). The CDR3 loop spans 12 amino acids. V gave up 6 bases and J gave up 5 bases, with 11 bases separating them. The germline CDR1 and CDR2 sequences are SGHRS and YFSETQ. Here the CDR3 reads CASNPGGETQYF. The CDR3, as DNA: TGCGCCAGCAATCCAGGGGGGGAGACCCAGTACTTC.

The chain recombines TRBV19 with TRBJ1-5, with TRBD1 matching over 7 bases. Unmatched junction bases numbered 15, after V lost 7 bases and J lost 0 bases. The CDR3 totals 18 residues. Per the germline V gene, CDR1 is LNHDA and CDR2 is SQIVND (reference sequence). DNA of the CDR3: TGTGCCAGTACCCCACCCGGGACAGAGTTCTATAGCAATCAGCCCCAGCATTTT. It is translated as CASTPPGTEFYSNQPQHF.

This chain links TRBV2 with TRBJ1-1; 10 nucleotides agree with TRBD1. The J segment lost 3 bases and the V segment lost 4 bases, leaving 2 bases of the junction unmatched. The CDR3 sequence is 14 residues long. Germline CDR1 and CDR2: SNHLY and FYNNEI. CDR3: CASSGQGAHTEAFF. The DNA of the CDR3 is TGTGCCAGCAGTGGACAGGGGGCCCACACTGAAGCTTTCTTT.

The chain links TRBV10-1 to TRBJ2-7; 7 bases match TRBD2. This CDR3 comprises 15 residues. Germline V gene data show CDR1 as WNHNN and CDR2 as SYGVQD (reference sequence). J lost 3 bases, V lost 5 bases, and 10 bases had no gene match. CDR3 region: CASSRDRGGVYEQYF. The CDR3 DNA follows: TGCGCCAGCAGTCGAGACCGGGGAGGGGTCTACGAGCAGTACTTC.

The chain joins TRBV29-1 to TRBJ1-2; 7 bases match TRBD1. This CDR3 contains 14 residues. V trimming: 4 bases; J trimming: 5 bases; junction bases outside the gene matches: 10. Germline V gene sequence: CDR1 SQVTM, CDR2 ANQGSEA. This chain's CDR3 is CSVARDSVVYGYTF. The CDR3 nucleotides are TGCAGCGTTGCCCGGGACAGCGTAGTTTATGGCTACACCTTC.

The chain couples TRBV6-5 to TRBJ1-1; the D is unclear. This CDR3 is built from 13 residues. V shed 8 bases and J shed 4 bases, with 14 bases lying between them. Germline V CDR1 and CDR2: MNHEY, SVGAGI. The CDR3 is CASWLTMGTEAFF. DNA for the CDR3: TGTGCCAGCTGGTTAACAATGGGCACTGAAGCTTTCTTT.